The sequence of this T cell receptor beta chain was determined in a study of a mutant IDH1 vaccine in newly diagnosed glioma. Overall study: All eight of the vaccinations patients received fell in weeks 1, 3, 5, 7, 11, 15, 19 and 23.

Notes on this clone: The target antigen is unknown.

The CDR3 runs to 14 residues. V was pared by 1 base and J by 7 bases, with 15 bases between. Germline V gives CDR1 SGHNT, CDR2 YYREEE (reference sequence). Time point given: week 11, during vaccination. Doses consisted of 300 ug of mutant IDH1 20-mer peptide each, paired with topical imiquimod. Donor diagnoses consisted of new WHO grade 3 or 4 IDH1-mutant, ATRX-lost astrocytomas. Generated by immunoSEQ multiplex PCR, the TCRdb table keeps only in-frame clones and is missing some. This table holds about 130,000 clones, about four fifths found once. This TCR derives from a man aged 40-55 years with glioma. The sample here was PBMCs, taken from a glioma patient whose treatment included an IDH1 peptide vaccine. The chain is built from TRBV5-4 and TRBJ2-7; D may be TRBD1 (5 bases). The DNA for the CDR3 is TGTGCCAGCAGCTTGCAGGGTTTCCCCGGGGAGCAGTACTTC. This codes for CASSLQGFPGEQYF.